The 2 T cell receptor beta chains in this list originate from one sample, sequenced in a study of T cell responses to AZD1222 COVID-19 vaccine (dated by TCRdb to about 2021). Receptor libraries were prepared by the immunoSEQ multiplex PCR assay. TCRdb re-hosts the immuneACCESS table, in-frame sequences only. Its copies lack some clones; in the studies checked, an unresolved V gene accounts for under half of them, and the cause for the rest is not known. Counted in this sample were 180,000 or so clones; 94% of them appeared once. The ten largest clones add up to approximately 0.69% of the sample. Explained via the paper, the time point label denotes: baseline before first vaccination. This sample comprised peripheral blood, obtained on day 0 of AZD1222 vaccination. Receptors were obtained from an adult in good health.

The chain is built from TRBV11-2 and TRBJ1-1; 7 bases are a match to TRBD1. V lost 4 bases and J lost 0; bases outside the gene matches: 8. Germline CDR1 and CDR2: SGHAT and FQNNGV. The CDR3 has 16 amino acids. The CDR3 region has the DNA TGTGCCAGCAGCTGGGGGACAGCGGGAATGAACACTGAAGCTTTCTTT. Translated, it gives CASSWGTAGMNTEAFF.

The chain employs TRBV12-3 or TRBV12-4 and TRBJ1-2, with TRBD1 matching 9 bases. V was pared by 10 bases and J by 4 bases, with 4 bases of the junction left unmatched. The CDR3 contains 12 residues. The CDR3 region is CATQGAGYGYTF. The CDR3 DNA reads as TGTGCCACACAGGGGGCCGGCTATGGCTACACCTTC.